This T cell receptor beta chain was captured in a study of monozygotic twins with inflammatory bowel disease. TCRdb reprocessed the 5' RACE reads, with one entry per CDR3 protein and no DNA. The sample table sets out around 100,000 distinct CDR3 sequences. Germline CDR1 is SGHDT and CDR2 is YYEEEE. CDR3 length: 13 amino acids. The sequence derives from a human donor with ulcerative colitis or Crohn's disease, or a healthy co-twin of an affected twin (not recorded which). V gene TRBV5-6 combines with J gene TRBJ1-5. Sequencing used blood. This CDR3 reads CASSLLDNQPQHF. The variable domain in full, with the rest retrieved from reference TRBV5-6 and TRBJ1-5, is DAGVTQSPTHLIKTRGQQVTLRCSPKSGHDTVSWYQQALGQGPQFIFQYYEEEERQRGNFPDRFSGHQFPNYSSELNVNALLLGDSALYLCASSLLDNQPQHFGDGTRLSIL.